This section outlines one T cell receptor beta chain sequence together with its context. Its antigen is still unknown. V dropped 0 bases and J dropped 4 bases, with 19 bases sitting between them. The CDR3 has 17 amino acids. The germline CDR1 and CDR2 sequences are SGHNT and YYREEE (reference sequence). The sample comes from a study of CD8 T cells in ankylosing spondylitis. Findings and limits, study-wide: Typical of ankylosing spondylitis blood, it appeared, was a TCR beta motif of eight highly homologous variants. Disease-linked clones reportedly showed significant enrichment in matched ankylosing spondylitis synovial fluid.

MiXCR, applied by TCRdb to the 5' RACE reads, yields one record per CDR3 protein. The table lists about 800,000 distinct CDR3 sequences, approximately 12% of them singletons. The chain joins TRBV5-4 to TRBJ1-2; D is undetermined. The material sequenced was blood, either unsorted or a sorted T cell fraction (not recorded which). The sequence came from a male donor with ankylosing spondylitis. This CDR3 is CASSLAASGRAGYGYTF. The CDR3 DNA is TGTGCCAGCAGCTTGGCCGCTAGTGGTCGGGCCGGCTATGGCTACACCTTC. Combining the CDR3 with reference TRBV5-4 and TRBJ1-2 gives the whole variable domain ETGVTQSPTHLIKTRGQQVTLRCSSQSGHNTVSWYQQALGQGPQFIFQYYREEENGRGNFPPRFSGLQFPNYSSELNVNALELDDSALYLCASSLAASGRAGYGYTFGSGTRLTVV.